This TCR beta chain was captured in a study of human T cells and chemical hapten exposure. Attachment of unique molecular identifiers to individual cDNA molecules was performed in the library. Via MiXCR, TCRdb re-called the RACE reads, giving one row per CDR3 protein. The sample yields roughly 34,000 distinct CDR3 sequences, more than 6% seen once. Study results and caveats: Expanded TCRs grouped into significantly more large CDR3 similarity clusters than controls produced. DPC sensitization produced no change in TCRs with frequency above 1 in 1000.

With regard to this clonotype: The antigen remains undetermined.

The CDR3 spans 16 residues. Deletions cut 1 base from V and 4 bases from J, with 17 bases between. CDR1 and CDR2 (germline): SGDLS, YYNGEE. Time point here: patch test 1, 2 weeks after DPC sensitization. Treatment specified: therapeutic diphenylcyclopropenone sensitization with weekly scalp DPC. The total RNA was obtained from whole blood that was not fractionated. This sequence joins TRBV9 and TRBJ2-5; D is possibly TRBD1 or TRBD2 (6 bases each). This clonotype originated in a woman in her twenties or thirties with alopecia areata. Some clones in this sample may be carry-over from other donors' samples. The sample here was whole blood, taken in connection with sensitization to the hapten diphenylcyclopropenone (DPC). For the CDR3, the DNA is TGTGCCAGCAGCGTAACCCCGGGGGCGATTGGAGAGACCCAGTACTTC. It encodes CASSVTPGAIGETQYF.